Listed here are 32 T cell receptor beta chains from one sample, sequenced in a study of T cell responses to AZD1222 COVID-19 vaccine. Clones were read by immunoSEQ multiplex PCR, and TCRdb kept only the in-frame ones, dropping some. The sample lists around 170,000 clones; approximately 90% were seen once. The sample consisted of peripheral blood, taken on day 0 of AZD1222 vaccination. The receptor source for this set is an adult in good health.

The V call is TRBV2, the J call TRBJ1-1; no clear D. The ends were cut back, 5 bases at V and 0 bases at J, with 10 bases in the middle. CDR1 and CDR2 (germline): SNHLY, FYNNEI. This CDR3 has 14 amino acids. The CDR3 DNA is TGTGCCAGCAGTTCCCAGACTGTGAACACTGAAGCTTTCTTT. It translates to CASSSQTVNTEAFF. The full variable domain, in which reference TRBV2 and TRBJ1-1 provide the parts outside the CDR3, is EPEVTQTPSHQVTQMGQEVILRCVPISNHLYFYWYRQILGQKVEFLVSFYNNEISEKSEIFDDQFSVERPDGSNFTLKIRSTKLEDSAMYFCASSSQTVNTEAFFGQGTRLTVV.

The chain has TRBV5-1 and TRBJ2-3; D might be TRBD1 (5 bases). Deletions cut 4 bases from V and 2 bases from J, with 11 bases between. The CDR3 consists of 14 residues. Germline lookup yields CDR1 SGHRS and CDR2 YFSETQ. The CDR3 nucleotides read TGCGCCAGCAGCACCGGACAATCCACAGATACGCAGTATTTT. Protein sequence: CASSTGQSTDTQYF.

DNA for the CDR3: TGTGCCAGCACTACAGACGGCAATGAGCAGTTCTTC. Translated: CASTTDGNEQFF. The V gene is TRBV2, the J gene TRBJ2-1; D gene unclear. V was trimmed by 7 bases and J by 6 bases, leaving 10 bases between them. The germline V gene encodes CDR1 SNHLY and CDR2 FYNNEI. The CDR3 runs 12 residues.

The chain couples TRBV6-2 or TRBV6-3 to TRBJ2-5; 9 nucleotides align to TRBD2. The CDR3 is made up of 16 amino acids. The germline gives CDR1 MNHEY, CDR2 SVGEGT. V trimming: 2 bases; J trimming: 7 bases; junction bases outside the gene matches: 11. CDR3 loop: CASSYVAGDTRLTQYF. CDR3 in DNA: TGTGCCAGCAGTTACGTAGCGGGGGACACAAGGCTGACCCAGTACTTC.

J is TRBJ1-4 and V is TRBV3-1 (or the pseudogene TRBV3-2), with 7 bases matching TRBD1. Trimming cost V 3 bases and J 4 bases; bases outside gene matches: 5. The germline V gene encodes CDR1 LGHDT and CDR2 YNNKEL (reference sequence). This CDR3 has 15 residues. CDR3 residues: CASSHGTDYNEKLFF. The CDR3 nucleotides read TGTGCCAGCAGCCACGGGACAGATTATAATGAAAAACTGTTTTTT.

The V call is TRBV18, the J call TRBJ1-1, with 8 positions matching TRBD1. This CDR3 has 14 amino acids. Germline V gene sequence: CDR1 KGHSH, CDR2 LQKENI. The trim removed 3 bases at V and 5 bases at J, leaving 5 bases unmatched. DNA for the CDR3: TGTGCCAGCTCACCTTGGACAGGGAGGACTGAAGCTTTCTTT. This encodes CASSPWTGRTEAFF.

This chain uses TRBV11-1 with TRBJ1-1; 8 positions agree with TRBD1. CDR3 length: 16 residues. V lost 5 bases and J lost 5; bases outside the gene matches: 13. CDR1 and CDR2 (germline): SGHAT, FQDESV (reference sequence). Here the CDR3 DNA reads TGTGCCAGCAGCCCCACGGACAGGGAGCGGGGGACTGAAGCTTTCTTT. Amino acids: CASSPTDRERGTEAFF.

This clone appeared a single time. The rearrangement links TRBV7-2 to TRBJ2-7; D remains unclear. Germline V lookup: CDR1 SGHTA, CDR2 FQGNSA. The CDR3 has 11 residues. V gave up 3 bases and J gave up 5 bases, with 5 bases separating them. Here the CDR3 DNA reads TGTGCCAGCAGCTTCCAGAACGAGCAGTACTTC. This translates into CASSFQNEQYF. Based on the CDR3 plus reference TRBV7-2 and TRBJ2-7, the full variable domain is GAGVSQSPSNKVTEKGKDVELRCDPISGHTALYWYRQSLGQGLEFLIYFQGNSAPDKSGLPSDRFSAERTGGSVSTLTIQRTQQEDSAVYLCASSFQNEQYFGPGTRLTVT.

The rearrangement links TRBV7-3 to TRBJ1-2; a weak D match, TRBD1 (5 bases). In germline, CDR1 is SGHTA, CDR2 FQGTGA. There are 13 residues in the CDR3. Between the trimmed V and J ends, which lost 2 bases and 8 bases, there was a span of 12 bases. DNA of the CDR3: TGTGCCAGCAGCTTACTCCAGGGTGGAGGCTACACCTTC. This sequence encodes CASSLLQGGGYTF.

V is TRBV3-1 (or the pseudogene TRBV3-2) and J is TRBJ2-2; D remains unclear. With 5 bases removed from V and 5 bases from J, the gap between germline ends came to 6 bases. The germline CDR1 and CDR2 sequences are LGHDT and YNNKEL (reference sequence). The CDR3 totals 12 residues. CDR3 protein: CASSSPTGELFF. The CDR3, as DNA: TGTGCCAGCAGCTCCCCGACCGGGGAGCTGTTTTTT.

The V and J genes are TRBV5-1 and TRBJ2-7, with 8 nucleotides matching TRBD1. V dropped 7 bases and J dropped 7; count of bases not matched to a gene: 7. This CDR3 region has 12 residues. Per the germline V gene, CDR1 is SGHRS and CDR2 is YFSETQ. CDR3 sequence (DNA): TGCGCCAGCGGCCAGGGGGCGGGTGAGCAGTACTTC. Amino acid sequence: CASGQGAGEQYF.

The genes are TRBV21-1 and TRBJ1-5; the D call of TRBD1 is as the table states it, not checked on the DNA. TRBV21-1 is a pseudogene segment. This CDR3 has 13 residues. The CDR3 is CAIGTASNQPQHF. The CDR3 DNA is TGTGCCATCGGGACAGCTAGCAATCAGCCCCAGCATTTT.

The chain joins TRBV28 to TRBJ2-7, with TRBD1 as a possible D gene (6 bases). The CDR3 sequence is 12 residues long. Trimming removed 6 bases at V and 7 bases at J, with 13 bases between. CDR1 is MDHEN, CDR2 SYDVKM, per germline. The CDR3 region is CASRATGEEQYF. The CDR3 DNA sequence: TGTGCCAGCAGGGCGACAGGTGAGGAGCAGTACTTC.

CDR3 region: CASSPDGQGYGYTF. In DNA form, the CDR3 reads TGTGCCAGTAGTCCTGACGGACAGGGGTACGGCTACACCTTC. The chain uses TRBV19 and TRBJ1-2; 9 nucleotides align to TRBD1. Per germline, CDR1 LNHDA and CDR2 SQIVND (reference sequence). V dropped 5 bases and J dropped 8; count of bases not matched to a gene: 9. CDR3 length equals 14 residues.

The gene calls are TRBV3-1 (or the pseudogene TRBV3-2) and TRBJ2-3; 11 bases match TRBD2. The CDR3 has 15 amino acids. Per germline, CDR1 LGHDT and CDR2 YNNKEL (reference sequence). The junction had 0 bases not matched to a gene; V was cut back by 3 bases and J by 1 base. The CDR3 spells CASSQGLAGTDTQYF. The DNA for the CDR3 is TGTGCCAGCAGCCAGGGACTAGCGGGCACAGATACGCAGTATTTT.

The V call is TRBV29-1, the J call TRBJ1-1, with D maybe TRBD1 (6 bases). Trimming removed 3 bases from V and 4 bases from J, with 9 bases in between. The CDR3 is 12 residues long. Germline assignment: CDR1 SQVTM and CDR2 ANQGSEA. DNA for the CDR3: TGCAGCGTTGACAGGGGAGTCACTGAAGCTTTCTTT. Amino acids: CSVDRGVTEAFF.

J is TRBJ1-2 and V is TRBV4-3; the match to TRBD1 covers 8 bases. The CDR3 covers 15 residues. V lost 1 base, J lost 2 bases, and 3 bases stayed unmatched. Per germline, CDR1 LGHNA and CDR2 YSLEER. The CDR3 loop reads CASSQGTGKNYGYTF. The CDR3 DNA follows: TGCGCCAGCAGCCAAGGGACAGGGAAAAACTATGGCTACACCTTC.

The chain links TRBV19 to TRBJ2-1; D may match TRBD1 or TRBD2 (5 bases each). The CDR3 totals 14 residues. V dropped 1 base and J dropped 6 bases, with 10 bases sitting between them. Germline V lookup: CDR1 LNHDA, CDR2 SQIVND (reference sequence). The CDR3 here is CASSIGVGGNEQFF. The CDR3 DNA reads TGTGCCAGTAGTATAGGGGTTGGGGGCAATGAGCAGTTCTTC.

V and J are TRBV10-2 and TRBJ1-1; maybe TRBD1 (6 bases). The germline V gene encodes CDR1 WSHSY and CDR2 SAAADI. With 2 bases removed from V and 8 bases from J, the gap between germline ends came to 9 bases. This CDR3 has 12 residues. The CDR3 sequence: CASSEEGGEAFF. CDR3 coding DNA: TGCGCCAGCAGTGAGGAGGGGGGCGAAGCTTTCTTT.

CDR3 sequence reads: CASSLAGGPFNEQFF. The CDR3 nucleotides are TGCGCCAGCAGCTTAGCGGGAGGGCCTTTCAATGAGCAGTTCTTC. The chain joins TRBV5-1 to TRBJ2-1, with 10 positions matching TRBD2. From germline, CDR1 is SGHRS and CDR2 YFSETQ. The CDR3 runs to 15 residues. Losses at the gene ends were 2 bases for V and 6 bases for J; bases not matched to a gene: 5.

The chain recombines TRBV10-3 with TRBJ1-6, with D possibly being TRBD1 (6 bases). Trimming took 0 bases from V and 0 from J, leaving 12 bases between them. CDR1 is ENHRY and CDR2 is SYGVKD in the germline V gene. The CDR3 is 18 amino acids. CDR3 nucleotide sequence: TGTGCCATCAGTGAGTCTTACAGGGCCAGCTCCTATAATTCACCCCTCCACTTT. Translating gives CAISESYRASSYNSPLHF.

This sequence joins TRBV19 and TRBJ1-1; D uncertain. V was shortened by 7 bases and J by 1 base, with 13 bases between the two germline ends. The CDR3 has 14 amino acids. The germline V gene has CDR1 LNHDA and CDR2 SQIVND (reference sequence). CDR3: CASTLYERNTEAFF. CDR3 in DNA: TGTGCCAGTACCCTCTACGAAAGGAACACTGAAGCTTTCTTT.

Comments on this clone: The identical CDR3 is also encoded by other nucleotide sequences in the sample. The rearrangement links TRBV3-1 (or the pseudogene TRBV3-2) to TRBJ1-3; D unresolved. The CDR3 spans 12 residues. Between the trimmed V and J ends, which lost 3 bases and 4 bases, there was a span of 4 bases. Germline CDR1 reads LGHDT; CDR2 reads YNNKEL (reference sequence). As DNA, the CDR3 is TGTGCCAGCAGCCAGACCGGAAACACCATATATTTT. This encodes CASSQTGNTIYF.

This chain joins TRBV28 and TRBJ1-1, with D uncertain. V lost 6 bases and J 9 bases, leaving 17 bases between the germline ends. Germline V lookup: CDR1 MDHEN, CDR2 SYDVKM. The CDR3 has 13 residues. CDR3 bases: TGTGCCAGCAGCTCCTCTGGGCCCAGTAAAGCTTTCTTT. It encodes CASSSSGPSKAFF.

This clone was detected once. This chain connects TRBV7-9 to TRBJ2-7, with 7 positions matching TRBD2. Germline V gene sequence: CDR1 SEHNR, CDR2 FQNEAQ (reference sequence). V lost 4 bases to trimming and J lost 4 bases; unmatched junction nucleotides: 10. The CDR3 runs 15 residues. The CDR3 nucleotides are TGTGCCAGCAGCTCAGATAGGGAGGGATGGTACGAGCAGTACTTC. It encodes CASSSDREGWYEQYF.

The chain joins TRBV2 to TRBJ1-3, with D possibly being TRBD1 (5 bases). The V gene lost 2 bases and the J gene lost 8 bases, with 13 bases spanning the gap. Germline CDR1 SNHLY, CDR2 FYNNEI. CDR3 length: 14 residues. The CDR3 spells CASSENRYQDTIYF. DNA for the CDR3: TGTGCCAGCAGTGAAAACAGGTACCAGGACACCATATATTTT.

In DNA form, the CDR3 reads TGTGCCAGCAGCCAAGACCTTCGGCAGGGGGCAAATGGCTACACCTTC. This codes for CASSQDLRQGANGYTF. The V gene is TRBV14, the J gene TRBJ1-2; 8 positions match TRBD1. V shed 0 bases, J shed 6 bases, and the junction held 9 bases outside the gene matches. The CDR3 has 16 residues. Germline V lookup: CDR1 SGHDN, CDR2 FVKESK.

The chain has TRBV11-3 and TRBJ2-2; the D is unclear. V gave up 5 bases and J gave up 8 bases, with 15 bases separating them. This CDR3 is built from 14 residues. Germline CDR1 is SGHNT and CDR2 is YENEEA. DNA of the CDR3: TGTGCCAGCAGCCCGACAACTTGGGGAGGGGAGCTGTTTTTT. Translated: CASSPTTWGGELFF.

The chain is built from TRBV12-3 or TRBV12-4 and TRBJ2-7; 7 bases match TRBD1. Germline trimming cut 7 bases from V and 3 bases from J; bases unmatched to any gene: 6. The CDR3 length is 13 residues. The CDR3 nucleotides are TGTGCCAGCACCCGGGCAGGGGGCTACGAGCAGTACTTC. Amino acid sequence: CASTRAGGYEQYF.

The rearrangement uses TRBV6-2 or TRBV6-3 and TRBJ2-3; D gene unclear. The CDR3 runs to 13 residues. Germline V lookup: CDR1 MNHEY, CDR2 SVGEGT. The ends were cut back, 2 bases at V and 13 bases at J, with 16 bases in the middle. CDR3 nucleotide sequence: TGTGCCAGCAGTTACCCCCTCTCGTCCCGGGAGTATTTT. Protein: CASSYPLSSREYF.

The chain is built from TRBV3-1 (or the pseudogene TRBV3-2) and TRBJ2-3, with D possibly TRBD1 on 5 matching bases. CDR1 LGHDT and CDR2 YNNKEL come from the germline V gene (reference sequence). V was shortened by 1 base and J by 1 base, with 6 bases between the two germline ends. This CDR3 spans 14 amino acids. CDR3 region: CASSQGGRTDTQYF. CDR3 nucleotides: TGTGCCAGCAGCCAAGGGGGCCGCACAGATACGCAGTATTTT.

CDR3 bases: TGTGCCAGCAGCACCTACAGGGGGGGCCGGGGTGAGCAGTACTTC. Residues: CASSTYRGGRGEQYF. The rearrangement joins TRBV7-2 to TRBJ2-7; a weak D match, TRBD1 (8 bases). Trimming left V 5 bases short and J 7 bases short, with 21 bases between. The CDR3 has 15 residues. Germline V lookup: CDR1 SGHTA, CDR2 FQGNSA.